This T cell receptor beta chain was sequenced for a study of T cells in women clearing cervical HPV infection. Study-level background: Cases: HPV16-related CIN3 or worse on histology, a couple of invasive cancers.

Notes on this clone: Its antigen is not known. The sequenced fragment ends 3 residues before the CDR3 boundary, so the rest is inferred from the germline J gene.

Overall study results and limits: Repertoire richness, not evenness, was significantly elevated in CIN3+ cases versus controls.

The CDR3 contains 15 residues. Trimming stripped 0 bases from V and 3 bases from J, with 12 bases between. Germline V lookup: CDR1 MGHRA, CDR2 YSYEKL. Sequencing was performed with immunoSEQ multiplex PCR; in TCRdb, only in-frame clones are kept and a portion is missing. The data show about 30,000 clones, and the top ten clones hold 6.5% to 7.5%. The receptor was isolated from a woman between 18 and 70 years old with a cervical HPV16 infection that either progressed to CIN3+ or cleared (not recorded which). The chain is built from TRBV4-1 and TRBJ2-7; a possible D gene is TRBD1 (6 bases). Specimen: blood buffy coat. The sequenced part of the CDR3 DNA is TGCGCCAGCAGCCAAGATCAGGGGAGACTCTACGAG. This sequence encodes CASSQDQGRLYE. The full CDR3 reads CASSQDQGRLYEQYF.